The next 19 T cell receptor beta chains were all read from a single sample in a study of Ad26.COV2.S vaccination and SARS-CoV-2 variants. Treatment denoted: 15 to 20 received Ad26.COV2.S at low or high dose, single or two shots; five or six received placebo; per-sample allocation not given. Collection of samples fell on day 63 after the first vaccine or placebo injection. Sequenced by immunoSEQ multiplex PCR; TCRdb stores in-frame clones only, minus some. This repertoire shows roughly 420,000 clones, more than 75% found once; its top ten account for 3.6%. The source was peripheral blood, collected in a trial of Ad26.COV2.S vaccine versus placebo. The receptors were gathered from a person between 18 and 60 years old who received the Ad26.COV2.S COVID-19 vaccine or a placebo.

The gene calls are TRBV19 and TRBJ2-6; TRBD1 agrees at 9 bases. The V gene end was trimmed by 6 bases and the J gene end by 1 base; junction bases not matched to a gene: 7. Germline values: CDR1 LNHDA, CDR2 SQIVND (reference sequence). This CDR3 has 17 residues. The CDR3, as DNA: TGTGCCAGTAGCCGATCGACAGGGGGGTCTGGGGCCAACGTCCTGACTTTC. It specifies CASSRSTGGSGANVLTF.

The chain carries TRBV19 and TRBJ1-6; D unresolved. V was pared by 2 bases and J by 7 bases, with 9 bases between. Germline V lookup: CDR1 LNHDA, CDR2 SQIVND (reference sequence). This CDR3 spans 14 amino acids. The CDR3 sequence: CASSIQQRNSPLHF. CDR3 in DNA: TGTGCCAGTAGTATACAACAGCGAAATTCACCCCTCCACTTT.

The rearrangement joins TRBV2 to TRBJ2-1, with a tentative D call TRBD2 (7 bases). The CDR3 sequence is 15 residues long. CDR1 SNHLY and CDR2 FYNNEI come from the germline V gene. V was trimmed by 4 bases and J by 4 bases, leaving 14 bases between them. The DNA of the CDR3 is TGTGCCAGCAGTGGGCTGCGGGGGCCTTACAATGAGCAGTTCTTC. This encodes CASSGLRGPYNEQFF. The variable domain in full, completed from reference TRBV2 and TRBJ2-1, reads EPEVTQTPSHQVTQMGQEVILRCVPISNHLYFYWYRQILGQKVEFLVSFYNNEISEKSEIFDDQFSVERPDGSNFTLKIRSTKLEDSAMYFCASSGLRGPYNEQFFGPGTRLTVL.

This chain connects TRBV6-4 to TRBJ2-6, with D unclear. Germline CDR1 is MRHNA and CDR2 is SNTAGT. The CDR3 is made up of 15 amino acids. Trimming removed 2 bases from V and 0 bases from J, with 5 bases in between. The CDR3 DNA sequence: TGTGCCAGCAGTGACGGGGTCTCTGGGGCCAACGTCCTGACTTTC. It yields the protein CASSDGVSGANVLTF.

J is TRBJ2-6 and V is TRBV9; D not certain. Germline-derived CDR1 and CDR2 are SGDLS and YYNGEE. CDR3 length: 16 residues. V was pared by 0 bases and J by 0 bases, with 7 bases between. This chain's CDR3 is CASSVDRNSGANVLTF. Here the CDR3 DNA reads TGTGCCAGCAGCGTAGACCGCAACTCTGGGGCCAACGTCCTGACTTTC.

The chain combines TRBV19 with TRBJ2-1; no firm D call. The CDR3 is 12 amino acids. Germline V gene sequence: CDR1 LNHDA, CDR2 SQIVND (reference sequence). Trimming shortened V by 6 bases and J by 4 bases, and 7 bases separated the two germline ends. CDR3 DNA: TGTGCCAGTAGCGCGCAGTACAATGAGCAGTTCTTC. This codes for CASSAQYNEQFF.

The V gene is TRBV19, the J gene TRBJ1-4, with 7 nucleotides matching TRBD1. This CDR3 is 14 amino acids long. V dropped 2 bases and J dropped 5; count of bases not matched to a gene: 2. Germline CDR1 reads LNHDA; CDR2 reads SQIVND (reference sequence). The CDR3 DNA follows: TGTGCCAGTAGTATACAGGGGGGAAATGAAAAACTGTTTTTT. This sequence encodes CASSIQGGNEKLFF.

The chain couples TRBV5-6 to TRBJ2-3; no firm D call. Germline assignment: CDR1 SGHDT and CDR2 YYEEEE. The V and J ends lost 3 bases and 2 bases respectively, with 4 bases between them. This CDR3 contains 12 residues. The CDR3 loop is CASSYSTDTQYF. The DNA of the CDR3 is TGTGCCAGCAGCTACTCCACAGATACGCAGTATTTT. Full variable domain (rest looked up from reference TRBV5-6 and TRBJ2-3): DAGVTQSPTHLIKTRGQQVTLRCSPKSGHDTVSWYQQALGQGPQFIFQYYEEEERQRGNFPDRFSGHQFPNYSSELNVNALLLGDSALYLCASSYSTDTQYFGPGTRLTVL.

CDR3: CASSYSPPGDEQYF. CDR3 DNA: TGTGCCAGCAGTTACTCTCCTCCGGGGGACGAGCAGTACTTC. V gene TRBV6-6 combines with J gene TRBJ2-7; maybe TRBD2 (6 bases). CDR1 and CDR2 from the germline V gene are MNHNY and SVGAGI (reference sequence). This CDR3 has 14 amino acids. With 0 bases removed from V and 5 bases from J, the gap between germline ends came to 11 bases.

The gene calls are TRBV24-1 and TRBJ2-5; TRBD1 is a possible D gene (6 bases). V was clipped by 3 bases and J by 5 bases, with 18 bases between them. Germline V lookup: CDR1 KGHDR, CDR2 SFDVKD. The CDR3 has 16 residues. In DNA, the CDR3 is TGTGCCACCAGTGATCCCAGGGGCACCCGATGGGAGACCCAGTACTTC. Its translation: CATSDPRGTRWETQYF.

The genes are TRBV9 and TRBJ2-3; 8 bases align to TRBD2. V lost 2 bases and J lost 4; bases outside the gene matches: 9. The CDR3 extends over 16 amino acids. Germline V gene data show CDR1 as SGDLS and CDR2 as YYNGEE. DNA of the CDR3: TGTGCCAGCAGCGTTGATCCGGGACTAGATCCAGATACGCAGTATTTT. Translated: CASSVDPGLDPDTQYF.

The V gene is TRBV14, the J gene TRBJ2-7; 8 nucleotides match TRBD1. Germline CDR1 and CDR2: SGHDN and FVKESK. The V segment lost 7 bases and the J segment 3 bases; nucleotides outside the gene matches: 5. This CDR3 is 13 amino acids long. The CDR3 spells CASKGTGYYEQYF. CDR3 DNA: TGTGCCAGCAAGGGGACAGGATACTACGAGCAGTACTTC. The full variable domain, rest sourced from reference TRBV14 and TRBJ2-7, is EAGVTQFPSHSVIEKGQTVTLRCDPISGHDNLYWYRRVMGKEIKFLLHFVKESKQDESGMPNNRFLAERTGGTYSTLKVQPAELEDSGVYFCASKGTGYYEQYFGPGTRLTVT.

The rearrangement links TRBV7-9 to TRBJ2-3; maybe TRBD2 (6 bases). Per germline, CDR1 SEHNR and CDR2 FQNEAQ (reference sequence). The CDR3 totals 16 residues. Deletions cut 0 bases from V and 1 base from J, with 11 bases between. CDR3 loop: CASSLAGGFRTDTQYF. The CDR3 DNA sequence: TGTGCCAGCAGCTTAGCCGGGGGATTTCGCACAGATACGCAGTATTTT.

This chain joins TRBV19 and TRBJ1-5; TRBD1 might be the D (5 bases). This CDR3 spans 15 amino acids. V was clipped by 3 bases and J by 3 bases, with 12 bases between them. Germline V gives CDR1 LNHDA, CDR2 SQIVND (reference sequence). This CDR3 is CASSIQGGFNQPQHF. The CDR3 DNA sequence: TGTGCCAGTAGTATCCAGGGAGGGTTCAATCAGCCCCAGCATTTT. The full variable domain, completed using reference TRBV19 and TRBJ1-5, is DGGITQSPKYLFRKEGQNVTLSCEQNLNHDAMYWYRQDPGQGLRLIYYSQIVNDFQKGDIAEGYSVSREKKESFPLTVTSAQKNPTAFYLCASSIQGGFNQPQHFGDGTRLSIL.

The gene calls are TRBV18 and TRBJ1-1, with D possibly being TRBD1 (5 bases). Germline V CDR1 and CDR2: KGHSH, LQKENI. The V end was cut by 5 bases, the J end by 4 bases, with 11 bases between. The CDR3 length is 13 residues. CDR3 loop: CASSSIGATEAFF. Written as DNA, the CDR3 is TGTGCCAGCTCATCCATCGGGGCCACTGAAGCTTTCTTT.

The genes are TRBV7-3 and TRBJ1-1, with no clear D. The CDR3 covers 15 residues. Germline V gene data show CDR1 as SGHTA and CDR2 as FQGTGA. V lost 2 bases, J lost 1 base, and 11 bases lay in between. The DNA of the CDR3 is TGTGCCAGCAGCTTAGCGGGTGGAGAGAACACTGAAGCTTTCTTT. This encodes CASSLAGGENTEAFF. The complete variable domain, with remaining parts taken from reference TRBV7-3 and TRBJ1-1, reads GAGVSQTPSNKVTEKGKYVELRCDPISGHTALYWYRQSLGQGPEFLIYFQGTGAADDSGLPNDRFFAVRPEGSVSTLKIQRTERGDSAVYLCASSLAGGENTEAFFGQGTRLTVV.

J is TRBJ2-4 and V is TRBV27, with 7 bases that match TRBD2. The CDR3 extends over 15 amino acids. CDR1 and CDR2 (germline): MNHEY, SMNVEV (reference sequence). The V segment lost 3 bases and the J segment 0 bases; nucleotides outside the gene matches: 2. CDR3 coding DNA: TGTGCCAGCAGTTTGGGGGGGGTAGCCAAAAACATTCAGTACTTC. Translation gives CASSLGGVAKNIQYF.

V is TRBV5-5 and J is TRBJ1-6; 7 bases map to TRBD1. Trimming at V came to 4 bases and at J to 12 bases, leaving 7 bases not matched to a gene. The CDR3 sequence is 13 residues long. Germline V lookup: CDR1 SGHKS, CDR2 YYEKEE (reference sequence). The CDR3 loop is CASSPTGVLPLHF. CDR3 coding DNA: TGTGCCAGCAGCCCTACAGGGGTCTTACCCCTCCACTTT.

V gene TRBV29-1 combines with J gene TRBJ2-7, with unresolved D. Trimming left V 1 base short and J 0 bases short, with 13 bases between. The CDR3 is made up of 15 amino acids. Germline V gene data show CDR1 as SQVTM and CDR2 as ANQGSEA. CDR3 sequence reads: CSVEVVTVASYEQYF. The CDR3 DNA follows: TGCAGCGTTGAAGTGGTGACTGTGGCCTCCTACGAGCAGTACTTC.